A single sample is the source of the 20 T cell receptor beta chains below, sequenced in a study of blood T cell repertoires in COVID-19. Clones were read by immunoSEQ multiplex PCR, and TCRdb kept only the in-frame ones, dropping some. The sample has 100,000 or so clones; about 89% are singletons. Sample: peripheral blood. These receptors all stem from a woman in her 50s in a cohort sampled during active COVID-19.

The V gene is TRBV5-4, the J gene TRBJ1-2; D perhaps matches TRBD1 (6 bases). V was clipped by 7 bases and J by 0 bases, with 10 bases between them. This CDR3 has 13 residues. Germline CDR1 SGHNT, CDR2 YYREEE (reference sequence). The DNA for the CDR3 is TGTGCCAGCGGACAGACTGCTAACTATGGCTACACCTTC. Its translation is CASGQTANYGYTF.

The gene calls are TRBV13 and TRBJ1-6, with a tentative D call TRBD1 (6 bases). V lost 0 bases and J 8 bases, leaving 17 bases between the germline ends. In germline, CDR1 is PRHDT, CDR2 FYEKMQ (reference sequence). CDR3 length: 17 amino acids. CDR3 amino acids: CASSLGQGGWVDSPLHF. Here the CDR3 DNA reads TGTGCCAGCAGCTTAGGACAGGGTGGGTGGGTCGATTCACCCCTCCACTTT.

The V and J genes are TRBV18 and TRBJ2-2; TRBD2 aligns across 10 bases. CDR1 and CDR2 (germline): KGHSH, LQKENI. The CDR3 loop spans 16 amino acids. V lost 0 bases and J lost 5; bases outside the gene matches: 3. The CDR3 DNA reads as TGTGCCAGCTCACCACCGCCAGCGGGGGGGACCGGGGAGCTGTTTTTT. The encoded protein is CASSPPPAGGTGELFF.

A single count supports this clone. The chain uses TRBV5-4 and TRBJ1-1; D is uncertain. The V gene lost 0 bases and the J gene lost 0 bases, with 9 bases spanning the gap. CDR3 length: 15 residues. Germline CDR1 reads SGHNT; CDR2 reads YYREEE (reference sequence). CDR3 nucleotides: TGTGCCAGCAGCTTGGGTGCACAGATGAACACTGAAGCTTTCTTT. This gives the protein CASSLGAQMNTEAFF.

The chain has TRBV13 and TRBJ1-5; 9 bases are a match to TRBD1. V gave up 6 bases and J gave up 7 bases; unmatched junction bases: 7. The germline CDR1 and CDR2 sequences are PRHDT and FYEKMQ (reference sequence). The CDR3 spans 14 residues. The CDR3 spells CASSTQGAGQPQHF. The CDR3 DNA reads TGTGCCAGCAGTACACAGGGGGCGGGCCAGCCCCAGCATTTT.

The chain uses TRBV14 and TRBJ2-2; D not resolved. Germline CDR1 SGHDN, CDR2 FVKESK. The CDR3 extends over 16 amino acids. Trimming pared 3 bases from V and 1 base from J, leaving 12 bases between. The CDR3 loop reads CASSHYLRGNTGELFF. In DNA form, the CDR3 reads TGTGCCAGCAGCCATTACCTCCGAGGGAACACCGGGGAGCTGTTTTTT.

V gene TRBV5-4 combines with J gene TRBJ2-1; 16 nucleotides line up with TRBD2. CDR3 length: 17 amino acids. The germline V gene encodes CDR1 SGHNT and CDR2 YYREEE (reference sequence). V lost 3 bases, J lost 5 bases, and 5 bases stayed unmatched. DNA of the CDR3: TGTGCCAGCAGCTCACCCGGGACTAGCGGGGGGGACAATGAGCAGTTCTTC. This codes for CASSSPGTSGGDNEQFF.

In the case of this clone: The junction differs from germline at one of its ends, possibly a read error. CDR3 in DNA: TGTGCCACCAGCTCCGGGAGCACAGATACGCAGTATTTT. Its translation is CATSSGSTDTQYF. This chain connects TRBV7-3 to TRBJ2-3; D is uncertain. Per germline, CDR1 SGHTA and CDR2 FQGTGA. The CDR3 contains 13 residues.

V gene TRBV29-1 combines with J gene TRBJ1-1; maybe TRBD1 (6 bases). The V end lost 7 bases, the J end lost 2 bases, and 8 bases lay between the germline ends. The CDR3 has 11 residues. Germline lookup yields CDR1 SQVTM and CDR2 ANQGSEA. DNA of the CDR3: TGCAGCGCGGACAGAAACACTGAAGCTTTCTTT. As protein: CSADRNTEAFF.

This chain links TRBV20-1 with TRBJ2-7, with D maybe TRBD1 (6 bases). With 3 bases removed from V and 0 bases from J, the gap between germline ends came to 15 bases. The CDR3 is 15 amino acids. Germline CDR1 and CDR2: DFQATT and SNEGSKA (reference sequence). The CDR3 bases are TGCAGTGCTAGTTCCGGGACACAAAGCTCCTACGAGCAGTACTTC. It is translated as CSASSGTQSSYEQYF.

The chain has TRBV19 and TRBJ2-3; D is possibly TRBD2 (7 bases). This CDR3 has 17 amino acids. Germline lookup yields CDR1 LNHDA and CDR2 SQIVND (reference sequence). Between the trimmed V and J ends, which lost 1 base and 2 bases, there was a span of 16 bases. CDR3 loop: CASSIGGGGWSTDTQYF. In nucleotides, the CDR3 is TGTGCCAGTAGTATAGGGGGAGGGGGGTGGTCCACAGATACGCAGTATTTT.

This chain connects TRBV5-1 to TRBJ2-1; 10 nucleotides match TRBD2. From germline, CDR1 is SGHRS and CDR2 YFSETQ. Trimming at V came to 4 bases and at J to 3 bases, leaving 4 bases not matched to a gene. This CDR3 spans 15 amino acids. The CDR3 region is CASSGTSGVYNEQFF. CDR3 coding DNA: TGCGCCAGCAGCGGAACTAGCGGGGTCTACAATGAGCAGTTCTTC. Filled out from reference TRBV5-1 and TRBJ2-1, the complete variable domain reads KAGVTQTPRYLIKTRGQQVTLSCSPISGHRSVSWYQQTPGQGLQFLFEYFSETQRNKGNFPGRFSGRQFSNSRSEMNVSTLELGDSALYLCASSGTSGVYNEQFFGPGTRLTVL.

This chain uses TRBV29-1 with TRBJ1-6; TRBD1 agrees at 8 bases. CDR3 length: 13 residues. Trimming removed 5 bases from V and 10 bases from J; junction bases left unmatched: 7. In germline, CDR1 is SQVTM, CDR2 ANQGSEA. Written as DNA, the CDR3 is TGCAGCGTTCGTGGACAGGGAGACTCACCCCTCCACTTT. Its protein product is CSVRGQGDSPLHF.

Concerning this clone: Other DNA sequences in the sample encode the same CDR3. The chain links TRBV18 to TRBJ1-2; D remains unclear. CDR1 and CDR2 from the germline V gene are KGHSH and LQKENI. Between the trimmed V and J ends, which lost 6 bases and 7 bases, there was a span of 15 bases. This CDR3 comprises 13 residues. The CDR3, as DNA: TGTGCCAGCTCTCCCCCTCTCGGGAGTGGCTACACCTTC. This translates into CASSPPLGSGYTF.

This clone has just a few counts. This chain connects TRBV19 to TRBJ1-3; D remains unclear. The V gene lost 1 base and the J gene lost 2 bases, with 6 bases spanning the gap. This CDR3 is built from 14 residues. Germline-derived CDR1 and CDR2 are LNHDA and SQIVND (reference sequence). In DNA, the CDR3 is TGTGCCAGTAGTATAGCTACCGCTGGAAACACCATATATTTT. Protein sequence: CASSIATAGNTIYF.

CDR3 coding DNA: TGTGCCAGCAGCTTAGCGGGGACTAGCGGGGGGGCGAGGGATACGCAGTATTTT. Translating gives CASSLAGTSGGARDTQYF. The chain uses TRBV7-6 and TRBJ2-3; 16 positions match TRBD2. Germline V CDR1 and CDR2: SGHVS, FNYEAQ. J gave up 6 bases and V 0 bases, and 6 bases lay outside the gene matches. The CDR3 runs 18 residues.

The chain uses TRBV21-1 and TRBJ1-5; the table's TRBD1 call for D was not verified on the DNA. TRBV21-1 is shown as a pseudogene. The CDR3 contains 17 residues. CDR3 nucleotide sequence: TGTGCCAGCAGCACAACGGACAGGGTCTATAGCAATCAGCCCCAGCATTTT. Protein: CASSTTDRVYSNQPQHF.

The rearrangement joins TRBV2 to TRBJ2-3; maybe TRBD1 (5 bases). V dropped 5 bases and J dropped 1 base, with 13 bases sitting between them. Germline loops: CDR1 SNHLY, CDR2 FYNNEI. The CDR3 totals 15 residues. The chain's CDR3 is CASSLWGEGTDTQYF. The DNA of the CDR3 is TGTGCCAGCAGTTTGTGGGGCGAGGGCACAGATACGCAGTATTTT.

This chain joins TRBV27 and TRBJ1-5, with 7 bases aligning to TRBD1. The CDR3 consists of 17 residues. After removal of 4 bases from V and 0 bases from J, the junction contained 9 bases not matched to a gene. Per the germline V gene, CDR1 is MNHEY and CDR2 is SMNVEV (reference sequence). The CDR3 coding sequence is TGTGCCAGCAGTTCGGAAGGCGGGACAGATAGCAATCAGCCCCAGCATTTT. It encodes CASSSEGGTDSNQPQHF.

The chain is built from TRBV9 and TRBJ2-1; no definite D call. CDR3 size: 13 residues. Germline-derived CDR1 and CDR2 are SGDLS and YYNGEE. Trimming left V 0 bases short and J 4 bases short, with 5 bases between. CDR3 in DNA: TGTGCCAGCAGCGTAGACTCGTACAATGAGCAGTTCTTC. It yields the protein CASSVDSYNEQFF.